The clone carrying this T cell receptor beta chain was found many times. TCRdb called the 5' RACE reads again in MiXCR, with one record for every CDR3 protein. The sample lists hundreds of thousands of distinct CDR3 sequences; approximately 16% were seen once. These data come from a study of T-cell memory formation after mild COVID-19. The CDR3 runs 15 residues. CDR1 is SGHVS, CDR2 FNYEAQ, per germline. V was clipped by 5 bases and J by 7 bases; unmatched bases: 11. J is TRBJ2-1 and V is TRBV7-6; 7 bases are a match to TRBD1. The sequence was obtained from a man between 18 and 29 years old who had mild COVID-19 (a few samples of this study predate the infection). Cell type and time point are not known. Source material: PBMCs or a T cell subset sorted from them (not recorded which). DNA of the CDR3: TGTGCCAGCAGCCAGCCATTAGACAGGGAGAATGAGCAGTTCTTC. Residues: CASSQPLDRENEQFF.